The rows below give T cell receptor beta chains drawn from one sample of a study of vaccination and CD4 T cells after COVID-19. TCRdb used MiXCR to reprocess the PCR reads, holding one entry per CDR3 protein. The table includes 2,500 to 3,500 distinct CDR3 sequences, roughly 80% detected once. Their target antigens are unknown. Material for sequencing was CD4+ T cells from blood, cultured in vitro. The receptors here all came from a human donor who had recovered from COVID-19. Each CDR3 is given with its conserved first and last residue. The D gene is left open where the match is weak. Rows may omit the clone size; those that give it use once, few, many or a size class.

.	TRBV10-3	TRBJ2-3	.	CAIRDLLAQADTQYF	TGTGCCATCAGAGATCTACTAGCTCAGGCAGATACGCAGTATTTT
TRBD1	TRBV4-1	TRBJ1-6	.	CASSQETGIVGSPLHF	TGCGCCAGCAGCCAAGAGACAGGGATTGTTGGATCACCCCTCCACTTT
.	TRBV20-1	TRBJ1-1	.	CSARGPVGGMNTEAFF	TGCAGTGCTAGAGGTCCTGTAGGCGGCATGAACACTGAAGCTTTCTTT
.	TRBV20-1	TRBJ1-6	.	CSARASLEGYGSPLHF	TGCAGTGCTAGAGCGTCCCTAGAGGGGTATGGTTCACCCCTCCACTTT
.	TRBV21-1	TRBJ1-2	.	CASLLGYGYTF	TGTGCCAGCCTCCTCGGCTATGGCTACACCTTC
.	TRBV2	TRBJ1-2	few	CASSGGLNYGYTF	TGTGCCAGCAGTGGAGGGCTTAACTATGGCTACACCTTC
.	TRBV30	TRBJ1-1	.	CACGKMNTEAFF	TGTGCCTGCGGCAAGATGAACACTGAAGCTTTCTTT
TRBD2	TRBV20-1	TRBJ2-3	.	CSASSILAGGYTQYF	TGCAGTGCTAGTTCAATCCTAGCGGGGGGCTATACGCAGTATTTT
.	TRBV6-1	TRBJ2-3	.	CASSLGQPSDTQYF	TGTGCCAGCAGCCTTGGACAGCCCTCAGATACGCAGTATTTT
.	TRBV2	TRBJ1-5	.	CASSEVIGNQPQHF	TGTGCCAGCAGTGAAGTCATAGGGAATCAGCCCCAGCATTTT
.	TRBV10-3	TRBJ1-2	.	CAIGYSYGYTF	TGTGCCATCGGATACAGCTATGGCTACACCTTC
TRBD1	TRBV7-9	TRBJ2-5	.	CASSPGQGEETQYF	TGTGCCAGCAGCCCAGGACAGGGGGAAGAGACCCAGTACTTC
.	TRBV20-1	TRBJ2-7	.	CSAKRNTYEQYF	TGCAGTGCTAAGCGGAATACCTACGAGCAGTACTTC
.	TRBV18	TRBJ2-5	.	CASSPPGGASETQYF	TGTGCCAGCTCACCACCGGGGGGGGCGTCGGAGACCCAGTACTTC
TRBD1	TRBV6-1	TRBJ2-7	.	CASGQGLTYEQYF	TGTGCCAGCGGACAGGGCCTTACCTACGAGCAGTACTTC
.	TRBV6-5	TRBJ1-1	large	CASSYPDRNTEAFF	TGTGCCAGCAGTTATCCGGACAGGAACACTGAAGCTTTCTTT
TRBD2	TRBV6-5	TRBJ2-1	.	CASSYSFLAGATYNEQFF	TGTGCCAGCAGTTACTCTTTCCTAGCGGGGGCCACCTACAATGAGCAGTTCTTC
TRBD1	TRBV5-4	TRBJ1-5	medium-sized	CASSLDRGHNQPQHF	TGTGCCAGCAGCTTGGACAGGGGGCATAATCAGCCCCAGCATTTT
.	TRBV6-5	TRBJ1-6	.	CASSSTGDSPLHF	TGTGCCAGCAGTTCTACCGGGGATTCACCCCTCCACTTT
.	TRBV20-1	TRBJ1-1	.	CSASNGDAEAFF	TGCAGTGCTAGCAATGGGGATGCTGAAGCTTTCTTT